This TCR beta chain was documented in a study of tumor and adjacent non-tumor tissue in lung cancer. Study-level background: Patients were aged roughly 30 to 76, approximately ten men and about five women, stage I to III. Each sample yielded millions of productive TCRbeta reads on average.

Concerning this clonotype: Germline and junction disagree at one end, which may indicate a read error.

The V gene's germline CDR1 is SGHAT and CDR2 FQNNGV. The CDR3 totals 15 residues. This sample's RNA came from whole unsorted tissue. The library came from three nested PCR rounds adapted from ARM-PCR protocols. TCRdb reanalysed the multiplex PCR reads using MiXCR and keeps one entry per CDR3 protein. The data hold about 80,000 distinct CDR3 sequences, with 72% observed a single time. This rearrangement joins TRBV11-2 to TRBJ2-7; TRBD1 might be the D (6 bases). Sequencing used lung tumor tissue. This receptor was identified in a woman aged 40 to 49 with non-small cell lung cancer. CDR3 region: CVSSRQGGTLYEQYF. As DNA, the CDR3 is TGTGTCAGCAGTCGACAAGGGGGTACCCTGTACGAGCAGTACTTC. Looking up the rest from reference TRBV11-2 and TRBJ2-7 gives the full variable domain: EAGVAQSPRYKIIEKRQSVAFWCNPISGHATLYWYQQILGQGPKLLIQFQNNGVVDDSQLPKDRFSAERLKGVDSTLKIQPAKLEDSAVYLCVSSRQGGTLYEQYFGPGTRLTVT.